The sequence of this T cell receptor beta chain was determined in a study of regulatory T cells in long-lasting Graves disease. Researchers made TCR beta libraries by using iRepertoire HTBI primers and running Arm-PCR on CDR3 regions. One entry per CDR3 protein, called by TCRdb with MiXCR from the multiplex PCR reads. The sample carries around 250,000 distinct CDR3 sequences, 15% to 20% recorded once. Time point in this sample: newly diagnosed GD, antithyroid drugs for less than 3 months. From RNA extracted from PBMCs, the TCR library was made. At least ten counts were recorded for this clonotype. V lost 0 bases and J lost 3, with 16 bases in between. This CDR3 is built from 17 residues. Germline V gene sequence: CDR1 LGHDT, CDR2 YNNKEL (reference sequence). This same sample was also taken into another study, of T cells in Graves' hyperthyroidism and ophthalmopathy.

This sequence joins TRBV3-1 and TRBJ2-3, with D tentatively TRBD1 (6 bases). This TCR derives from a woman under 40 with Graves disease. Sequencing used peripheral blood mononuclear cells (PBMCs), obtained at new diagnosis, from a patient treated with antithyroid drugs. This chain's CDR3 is CASSQEGTKGGTDTQYF. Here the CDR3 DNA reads TGTGCCAGCAGCCAAGAAGGAACGAAAGGGGGTACAGATACGCAGTATTTT.